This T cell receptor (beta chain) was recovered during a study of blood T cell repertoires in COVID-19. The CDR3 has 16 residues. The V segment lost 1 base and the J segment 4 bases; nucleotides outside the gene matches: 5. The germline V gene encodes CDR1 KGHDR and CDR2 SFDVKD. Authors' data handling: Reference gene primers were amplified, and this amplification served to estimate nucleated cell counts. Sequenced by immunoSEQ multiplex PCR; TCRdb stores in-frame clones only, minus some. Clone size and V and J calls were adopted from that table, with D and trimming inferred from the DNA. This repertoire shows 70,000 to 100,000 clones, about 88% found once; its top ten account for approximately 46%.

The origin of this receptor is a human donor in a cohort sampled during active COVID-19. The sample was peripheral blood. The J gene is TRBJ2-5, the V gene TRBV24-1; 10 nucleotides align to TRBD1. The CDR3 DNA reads TGTGCCACCAGTGATTTTCCAGGACAGGGGGGAGAGACCCAGTACTTC. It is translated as CATSDFPGQGGETQYF.